These T cell receptor beta chains were read from a single sample in a study of control samples from healthy donors and cancer patients. Sequencing used immunoSEQ multiplex PCR; TCRdb keeps in-frame clones, though not all of them. The sample lists about 170,000 clones, 88% occurring once. Sequencing was done on a sample of blood. These receptors were taken from a woman aged 30 to 39 in good health. The CDR3 runs from the conserved cysteine through the conserved F or W. Each record gives: CDR3 DNA, CDR3 protein, J gene, V gene, clone size, D gene. A D gene is named only where the DNA matches it firmly. Rows may omit the clone size; those that give it use once, few, many or a size class.

CDR3 DNA: TGTGCCATCAGTGAGTCGGGAGGGGGCACTGAAGCTTTCTTT
CDR3 protein: CAISESGGGTEAFF
J gene: TRBJ1-1
V gene: TRBV10-3
clone size: .
D gene: .

CDR3 DNA: TGTGCCAGCAGCTTACTAGGGGACCTTTCCAAAAACATTCAGTACTTC
CDR3 protein: CASSLLGDLSKNIQYF
J gene: TRBJ2-4
V gene: TRBV7-2
clone size: .
D gene: .

CDR3 DNA: TGTGCCAGCAGCCCTCAGGGGAGGGATGGCTACACCTTC
CDR3 protein: CASSPQGRDGYTF
J gene: TRBJ1-2
V gene: TRBV12-3/TRBV12-4
clone size: .
D gene: .

CDR3 DNA: TGCGCCAGCAGCTTCCGGGACATCTCTAGTGAGCAGTTCTTC
CDR3 protein: CASSFRDISSEQFF
J gene: TRBJ2-1
V gene: TRBV5-1
clone size: .
D gene: .

CDR3 DNA: TGTGCCAGCAGCCTTCCGGGGACGGGGCTGAACACTGAAGCTTTCTTT
CDR3 protein: CASSLPGTGLNTEAFF
J gene: TRBJ1-1
V gene: TRBV5-4
clone size: .
D gene: .

CDR3 DNA: TGCAGCGTGGAAAAGAGCACAGATACGCAGTATTTT
CDR3 protein: CSVEKSTDTQYF
J gene: TRBJ2-3
V gene: TRBV29-1
clone size: .
D gene: .

CDR3 DNA: TGTGCCAGCAGCGGGGGGAGACGTGAAAAACTGTTTTTT
CDR3 protein: CASSGGRREKLFF
J gene: TRBJ1-4
V gene: TRBV2
clone size: .
D gene: .

CDR3 DNA: TGTGCCACCAGCACCTCCGGGACAGTCTCCTACAATGAGCAGTTCTTC
CDR3 protein: CATSTSGTVSYNEQFF
J gene: TRBJ2-1
V gene: TRBV15
clone size: .
D gene: TRBD1

CDR3 DNA: TGTGCCAGCAGTTACTCGGGAAGAGGCTACACCTTC
CDR3 protein: CASSYSGRGYTF
J gene: TRBJ1-2
V gene: TRBV6-5
clone size: few
D gene: .

CDR3 DNA: TGTGCCATCTCTGGGCTAGCTCTTCACAATGAGCAGTTCTTC
CDR3 protein: CAISGLALHNEQFF
J gene: TRBJ2-1
V gene: TRBV10-3
clone size: .
D gene: .

CDR3 DNA: TGTGCCAGCAGTGAGGTCTACGAGCAGTACTTC
CDR3 protein: CASSEVYEQYF
J gene: TRBJ2-7
V gene: TRBV2
clone size: .
D gene: .

CDR3 DNA: TGTGCCAGTAGTCTCGACGGGACAACTAATGAAAAACTGTTTTTT
CDR3 protein: CASSLDGTTNEKLFF
J gene: TRBJ1-4
V gene: TRBV19
clone size: .
D gene: .

CDR3 DNA: TGTGCCACCAGTGACCTTAGCGGGGGGGCCTACAATGAGCAGTTCTTC
CDR3 protein: CATSDLSGGAYNEQFF
J gene: TRBJ2-1
V gene: TRBV24-1
clone size: .
D gene: TRBD2

CDR3 DNA: TGTGCCAGTAGTCCGGGACTAGCGGGTTACAATGAGCAGTTCTTC
CDR3 protein: CASSPGLAGYNEQFF
J gene: TRBJ2-1
V gene: TRBV19
clone size: .
D gene: TRBD2

CDR3 DNA: TGTGCCAGCAGCGTGGGACTAGCCACACCGTACCAAGAGACCCAGTACTTC
CDR3 protein: CASSVGLATPYQETQYF
J gene: TRBJ2-5
V gene: TRBV9
clone size: once
D gene: TRBD2

CDR3 DNA: TGTGCCGCGAGGCGGGGTGACTATGGCTACACCTTC
CDR3 protein: CAARRGDYGYTF
J gene: TRBJ1-2
V gene: TRBV27
clone size: .
D gene: .

CDR3 DNA: TGTGCCTGGAGTGTACTATCGGGAAGAAAAACGAAAGAAGCTTTCTTT
CDR3 protein: CAWSVLSGRKTKEAFF
J gene: TRBJ1-1
V gene: TRBV30
clone size: .
D gene: .

CDR3 DNA: TGTGCCAGTGGCTCCGGGACAGGGAGTGACGGGCCCCAGCATTTT
CDR3 protein: CASGSGTGSDGPQHF
J gene: TRBJ1-5
V gene: TRBV19
clone size: .
D gene: TRBD1

CDR3 DNA: TGTGCCAGCAGTTTGCTTGCTACGAGGGGAGAGCAGTACTTC
CDR3 protein: CASSLLATRGEQYF
J gene: TRBJ2-7
V gene: TRBV28
clone size: .
D gene: .

CDR3 DNA: TGTGCCAGCAGCGTAGCCAGGGGCTACGAGCAGTACTTC
CDR3 protein: CASSVARGYEQYF
J gene: TRBJ2-7
V gene: TRBV9
clone size: few
D gene: .

CDR3 DNA: TGCGCCAGCAGCCCCCAAGGGCAGGGCAGGGAGCAGTTCTTC
CDR3 protein: CASSPQGQGREQFF
J gene: TRBJ2-1
V gene: TRBV5-1
clone size: .
D gene: .

CDR3 DNA: TGTGCCAGCAGCGGGCTCAGGGGCTACGAGCAGTACTTC
CDR3 protein: CASSGLRGYEQYF
J gene: TRBJ2-7
V gene: TRBV7-9
clone size: .
D gene: .

CDR3 DNA: TGTGCCAGCAGCTTGGGGGGGATTACTGAAGCTTTCTTT
CDR3 protein: CASSLGGITEAFF
J gene: TRBJ1-1
V gene: TRBV5-4
clone size: .
D gene: .

CDR3 DNA: TGTGCCAGCAGCCCAAACGGGACACCAAAATACAAGCAGTACTTC
CDR3 protein: CASSPNGTPKYKQYF
J gene: TRBJ2-7
V gene: TRBV6-5
clone size: .
D gene: .

CDR3 DNA: TGTGCCAGCAGTGACAGGGTGCGGAGGTATCCCCTGAACACTGAAGCTTTCTTT
CDR3 protein: CASSDRVRRYPLNTEAFF
J gene: TRBJ1-1
V gene: TRBV6-4
clone size: .
D gene: .

CDR3 DNA: TGTGCCAGCAGTTTCCAGGAGAACTATGGCTACACCTTC
CDR3 protein: CASSFQENYGYTF
J gene: TRBJ1-2
V gene: TRBV12-3/TRBV12-4
clone size: .
D gene: .

CDR3 DNA: TGTGCCAGCAACAGGGGGCCGAATCAGCCCCAGCATTTT
CDR3 protein: CASNRGPNQPQHF
J gene: TRBJ1-5
V gene: TRBV19
clone size: .
D gene: TRBD1

CDR3 DNA: TGTGCCAGTAATCACAGGGTCCTGTGGGCTGAAGCTTTCTTT
CDR3 protein: CASNHRVLWAEAFF
J gene: TRBJ1-1
V gene: TRBV19
clone size: .
D gene: .

CDR3 DNA: TGTGCCAGCACCCCGGACGGTTACAATGAGCAGTTCTTC
CDR3 protein: CASTPDGYNEQFF
J gene: TRBJ2-1
V gene: TRBV2
clone size: .
D gene: .

CDR3 DNA: TGTGCCAGCAGCTTGTCAACTGGGGCCAACGTCCTGACTTTC
CDR3 protein: CASSLSTGANVLTF
J gene: TRBJ2-6
V gene: TRBV7-2
clone size: .
D gene: .

CDR3 DNA: TGTGCCAGCAGCAAAAGGCCCACGGAGGCTAGCAATCAGCCCCAGCATTTT
CDR3 protein: CASSKRPTEASNQPQHF
J gene: TRBJ1-5
V gene: TRBV21-1
clone size: .
D gene: .

CDR3 DNA: TGTGCCAGCAACACCGCCCCAGAGACCCAGTACTTC
CDR3 protein: CASNTAPETQYF
J gene: TRBJ2-5
V gene: TRBV2
clone size: .
D gene: .

CDR3 DNA: TGTGCCACCAGTGATCCCGGCAGGGAAGCCTACAATGAGCAGTTCTTC
CDR3 protein: CATSDPGREAYNEQFF
J gene: TRBJ2-1
V gene: TRBV24-1
clone size: .
D gene: .

CDR3 DNA: TGTGCCAGCAGGGCTACTAGATTCGAGCAGTACTTC
CDR3 protein: CASRATRFEQYF
J gene: TRBJ2-7
V gene: TRBV2
clone size: .
D gene: .

CDR3 DNA: TGTGCCAGCAGCGTAGGTGGGGATCTGAAGACCCAGTACTTC
CDR3 protein: CASSVGGDLKTQYF
J gene: TRBJ2-5
V gene: TRBV9
clone size: few
D gene: .

CDR3 DNA: TGTGCCAGCAGTTTAGGCTTGAGCTCTGGAAACACCATATATTTT
CDR3 protein: CASSLGLSSGNTIYF
J gene: TRBJ1-3
V gene: TRBV27
clone size: .
D gene: .

CDR3 DNA: TGCGCCAGCAGCTTGGAATCACAGACCTACGAGCAGTACTTC
CDR3 protein: CASSLESQTYEQYF
J gene: TRBJ2-7
V gene: TRBV5-1
clone size: .
D gene: .

CDR3 DNA: TGTGCCAGCAGCCAAGATTCGCATCTAAGTGGAGGAGGAAACACCATATATTTT
CDR3 protein: CASSQDSHLSGGGNTIYF
J gene: TRBJ1-3
V gene: TRBV3-1/TRBV3-2
clone size: .
D gene: .

CDR3 DNA: TGCGCCAGCAGCTTGGATCTCGGCTCCGTCTATGAGCAGTTCTTC
CDR3 protein: CASSLDLGSVYEQFF
J gene: TRBJ2-1
V gene: TRBV5-1
clone size: few
D gene: .

CDR3 DNA: TGCACCAGCAGCCAAGAGAGAGTGACTAGCAGTAGTGAGTACCAAGAGACCCAGTACTTC
CDR3 protein: CTSSQERVTSSSEYQETQYF
J gene: TRBJ2-5
V gene: TRBV1
clone size: .
D gene: .

CDR3 DNA: TGTGCCAGCAGCTTAGTAGCGGGAGGGCTTGGGGGCAATGAGCAGTTCTTC
CDR3 protein: CASSLVAGGLGGNEQFF
J gene: TRBJ2-1
V gene: TRBV7-6
clone size: .
D gene: TRBD2

CDR3 DNA: TGTGCCAGCAGTTTCGAAGGAACCGGGGAGCTGTTTTTT
CDR3 protein: CASSFEGTGELFF
J gene: TRBJ2-2
V gene: TRBV9
clone size: .
D gene: .

CDR3 DNA: TGTGCCAGCAGCCAAGGAAGACTAGCACAGCAGGGGACCCAGTACTTC
CDR3 protein: CASSQGRLAQQGTQYF
J gene: TRBJ2-5
V gene: TRBV14
clone size: once
D gene: TRBD2

CDR3 DNA: TGTGCCAGCAGCTTAGGCCCCAACAATGAGCAGTTCTTC
CDR3 protein: CASSLGPNNEQFF
J gene: TRBJ2-1
V gene: TRBV11-3
clone size: .
D gene: .

CDR3 DNA: TGTGCCATCAGTGACGGGACTAGCGGGGATTCCTACAATGAGCAGTTCTTC
CDR3 protein: CAISDGTSGDSYNEQFF
J gene: TRBJ2-1
V gene: TRBV10-3
clone size: .
D gene: TRBD2

CDR3 DNA: TGTGCCAGCAGCACGCGGACAGGGGGATATGGCTACACCTTC
CDR3 protein: CASSTRTGGYGYTF
J gene: TRBJ1-2
V gene: TRBV7-9
clone size: .
D gene: TRBD1

CDR3 DNA: TGTGCCACCAGTGATTCCTTAGCGGGGGGGGATACGCAGTATTTT
CDR3 protein: CATSDSLAGGDTQYF
J gene: TRBJ2-3
V gene: TRBV24-1
clone size: .
D gene: TRBD2

CDR3 DNA: TGTGCCAGCAGTTCCCCACGACAGGCAACCCAAGAGACCCAGTACTTC
CDR3 protein: CASSSPRQATQETQYF
J gene: TRBJ2-5
V gene: TRBV6-2/TRBV6-3
clone size: .
D gene: .

CDR3 DNA: TGTGCCAGCAGTTTACGGCTAGGCTACACCTTC
CDR3 protein: CASSLRLGYTF
J gene: TRBJ1-2
V gene: TRBV12-3/TRBV12-4
clone size: .
D gene: .

CDR3 DNA: TGTGCCATCAGTGACGGGGGCCAGGGCAATCAGCCCCAGCATTTT
CDR3 protein: CAISDGGQGNQPQHF
J gene: TRBJ1-5
V gene: TRBV10-3
clone size: .
D gene: .

CDR3 DNA: TGTGCCAGCTCACCAGGGGGGCAAGAGACCCAGTACTTC
CDR3 protein: CASSPGGQETQYF
J gene: TRBJ2-5
V gene: TRBV18
clone size: .
D gene: .

CDR3 DNA: TGTGCCAGCAGTTTAGCGCGCGGTCAGCCCCAGCATTTT
CDR3 protein: CASSLARGQPQHF
J gene: TRBJ1-5
V gene: TRBV12-3/TRBV12-4
clone size: .
D gene: .

CDR3 DNA: TGTGCCAGCAGCGTGGGTGGGGGAAGAGCCTACAATGAGCAGTTCTTC
CDR3 protein: CASSVGGGRAYNEQFF
J gene: TRBJ2-1
V gene: TRBV9
clone size: .
D gene: .

CDR3 DNA: TGTGCCAGCAGTTTATCGCTCTACAATGAGCAGTTCTTC
CDR3 protein: CASSLSLYNEQFF
J gene: TRBJ2-1
V gene: TRBV27
clone size: .
D gene: .

CDR3 DNA: TGCGCCAGCAGCCAAGTCGGAGCAGGGATCGGCTACACCTTC
CDR3 protein: CASSQVGAGIGYTF
J gene: TRBJ1-2
V gene: TRBV4-1
clone size: .
D gene: .